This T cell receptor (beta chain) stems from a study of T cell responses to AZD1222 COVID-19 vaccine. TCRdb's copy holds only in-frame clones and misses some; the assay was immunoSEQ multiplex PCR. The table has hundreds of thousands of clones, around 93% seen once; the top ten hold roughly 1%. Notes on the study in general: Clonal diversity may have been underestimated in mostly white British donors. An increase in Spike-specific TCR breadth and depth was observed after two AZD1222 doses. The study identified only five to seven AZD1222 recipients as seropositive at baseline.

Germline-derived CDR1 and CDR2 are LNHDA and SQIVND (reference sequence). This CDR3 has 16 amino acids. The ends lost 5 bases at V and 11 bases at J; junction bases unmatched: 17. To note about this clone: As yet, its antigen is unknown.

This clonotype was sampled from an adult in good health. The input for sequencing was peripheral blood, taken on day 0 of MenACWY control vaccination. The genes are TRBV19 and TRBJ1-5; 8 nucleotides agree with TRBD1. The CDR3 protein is CASSLRQGTRSLAQHF. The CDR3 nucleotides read TGTGCCAGTAGTCTCCGACAGGGGACCCGGTCGTTGGCCCAGCATTTT.